This record concerns one TCR beta chain sequence. Its antigen is undetermined. These data are taken from a study of OX40 agonist ivuxolimab in advanced cancers. As for the study in general: Previous treatment with anti-PD-1, anti-PD-L1 or anti-CTLA-4 therapy was allowed; more than 35% had received some.

The germline CDR1 and CDR2 sequences are SEHNR and FQNEAQ (reference sequence). The CDR3 has 16 residues. V gave up 1 base and J gave up 0 bases, with 10 bases separating them. Some clones are missing from TCRdb's copy, which holds only in-frame ones; the method was immunoSEQ multiplex PCR. The sample consists of about 38,000 clones, around 87% of them appearing once. Study-level findings and limits: Some nonresponders likewise displayed low normalized T-cell clonal expansion. In general, CD8+ T cells held more expanded clones than CD4+ did, on average.

A history of autoimmune disease or systemic immunosuppression excluded patients. The sample was CD4+ or CD8+ T cells sorted from blood, taken in a trial of the OX40 agonist ivuxolimab. The chain uses TRBV7-9 and TRBJ2-1; TRBD2 is a possible D gene (5 bases). The clonotype originates from an adult with an advanced solid tumor such as melanoma, head and neck, liver or kidney cancer. The CDR3 DNA follows: TGTGCCAGCAGCTTAGGAGGGTCCAGCTCCTACAATGAGCAGTTCTTC. Translation gives CASSLGGSSSYNEQFF.